The clone carrying this TCR beta chain is a singleton in its sample. Repertoires were generated with immunoSEQ multiplex PCR, while TCRdb's copy carries only in-frame clones and drops some. The data contain some 80,000 clones, around 90% of them singletons. Unmatched junction bases numbered 6, after V lost 4 bases and J lost 5 bases. This CDR3 is built from 14 residues. Germline V gene data show CDR1 as SGHTA and CDR2 as FQGNSA. These data are taken from a study of control samples from healthy donors and cancer patients. The sequence derives from an older woman with head and neck cancer. Sequenced sample: PBMCs. V gene TRBV7-2 combines with J gene TRBJ2-5, with 8 bases identical to TRBD2. CDR3 nucleotide sequence: TGTGCCAGCAGCTACGGGACTAGTCGGGAGACCCAGTACTTC. It encodes CASSYGTSRETQYF.